A single sample is the source of the 21 T cell receptor beta chains below, sequenced in a study of siplizumab effects on memory and regulatory T cells. Generated by immunoSEQ multiplex PCR, the TCRdb table keeps only in-frame clones and is missing some. The repertoire holds about 100,000 clones, with roughly 92% as singletons. Specimen: Tregs sorted from blood. All receptors derive from a human donor in good health.

The chain has TRBV19 and TRBJ2-5, with a weak D call TRBD2 (5 bases). This CDR3 has 15 amino acids. Trimming removed 6 bases at V and 4 bases at J, with 18 bases between. Germline CDR1 is LNHDA and CDR2 is SQIVND (reference sequence). CDR3 protein: CASRQGSSGRETQYF. The CDR3 coding sequence is TGTGCCAGTAGACAAGGGAGTTCGGGGAGAGAGACCCAGTACTTC.

This rearrangement joins TRBV2 to TRBJ2-6; D is uncertain. Trimming took 7 bases from V and 2 from J, leaving 15 bases between them. Germline V gene data show CDR1 as SNHLY and CDR2 as FYNNEI. The CDR3 length is 16 residues. CDR3 sequence reads: CASIFIREAGANVLTF. The DNA of the CDR3 is TGTGCCAGCATCTTCATAAGGGAAGCTGGGGCCAACGTCCTGACTTTC. Supplemented by reference TRBV2 and TRBJ2-6, the full variable domain reads EPEVTQTPSHQVTQMGQEVILRCVPISNHLYFYWYRQILGQKVEFLVSFYNNEISEKSEIFDDQFSVERPDGSNFTLKIRSTKLEDSAMYFCASIFIREAGANVLTFGAGSRLTVL.

V and J are TRBV19 and TRBJ2-7; 11 bases align to TRBD2. This CDR3 has 16 residues. Germline V gene sequence: CDR1 LNHDA, CDR2 SQIVND (reference sequence). J was trimmed by 2 bases and V by 6 bases; bases with no gene match: 9. Here the CDR3 DNA reads TGTGCCAGTAGAACCTTAGCGGGAGGGACAACCTACGAGCAGTACTTC. Translated, it gives CASRTLAGGTTYEQYF.

V is TRBV28 and J is TRBJ1-2, with D unclear. Between the trimmed V and J ends, which lost 2 bases and 1 base, there was a span of 17 bases. The length of the CDR3 is 17 residues. Germline V lookup: CDR1 MDHEN, CDR2 SYDVKM. This CDR3 reads CASSLVQRLLLNYGYTF. In nucleotides, the CDR3 is TGTGCCAGCAGTTTAGTCCAGCGCTTGCTCCTTAACTATGGCTACACCTTC.

The rearrangement joins TRBV7-6 to TRBJ2-1, with D perhaps TRBD2 (5 bases). The CDR3 contains 15 residues. With 1 base removed from V and 1 base from J, the gap between germline ends came to 8 bases. Per germline, CDR1 SGHVS and CDR2 FNYEAQ. CDR3 amino acids: CASSLVGDSYNEQFF. CDR3 sequence (DNA): TGTGCCAGCAGCTTAGTCGGGGATTCCTACAATGAGCAGTTCTTC.

CDR3 protein: CASSPDGQGIDEQYF. CDR3 in DNA: TGTGCCAGCAGCCCCGATGGACAGGGGATCGACGAGCAGTACTTC. The rearrangement uses TRBV7-3 and TRBJ2-7, with 9 bases fitting TRBD1. CDR1 and CDR2 from the germline V gene are SGHTA and FQGTGA. V gave up 5 bases and J gave up 5 bases; unmatched junction bases: 10. The CDR3 is 15 amino acids. The full variable domain, completed using reference TRBV7-3 and TRBJ2-7, is GAGVSQTPSNKVTEKGKYVELRCDPISGHTALYWYRQSLGQGPEFLIYFQGTGAADDSGLPNDRFFAVRPEGSVSTLKIQRTERGDSAVYLCASSPDGQGIDEQYFGPGTRLTVT.

The rearrangement links TRBV5-1 to TRBJ1-3; D is ambiguous. CDR3 length equals 11 residues. The V end lost 2 bases, the J end lost 8 bases, and 5 bases lay between the germline ends. Per germline, CDR1 SGHRS and CDR2 YFSETQ. This CDR3 reads CASSFQDTIYF. The DNA for the CDR3 is TGCGCCAGCAGCTTTCAAGACACCATATATTTT.

This chain uses TRBV11-2 with TRBJ2-3, with a weak D call TRBD1 (5 bases). The CDR3 extends over 16 amino acids. V gave up 4 bases and J gave up 3 bases, with 17 bases separating them. The germline CDR1 and CDR2 sequences are SGHAT and FQNNGV. The CDR3 spells CASSSRLGQGTDTQYF. Here the CDR3 DNA reads TGTGCCAGCAGCTCCCGCCTTGGTCAGGGTACAGATACGCAGTATTTT.

This sequence joins TRBV6-1 and TRBJ2-1; 9 nucleotides line up with TRBD2. CDR1 is MNHNS, CDR2 SASEGT, per germline. The V and J ends lost 4 bases and 3 bases, in that order; junction bases with no gene match: 16. The CDR3 extends over 19 amino acids. CDR3 in DNA: TGTGCCAGCAGTGGTTGGTCTAGCGGGAAGAATTCCCTCTACAATGAGCAGTTCTTC. Translating it yields CASSGWSSGKNSLYNEQFF.

The rearrangement joins TRBV10-2 to TRBJ1-3, with a weak D call TRBD1 (6 bases). This CDR3 has 13 amino acids. Germline CDR1 is WSHSY and CDR2 is SAAADI. The V and J ends lost 3 bases and 3 bases respectively, with 6 bases between them. The CDR3 DNA follows: TGCGCCAGCAGTGACAGGGGTGGAAACACCATATATTTT. It encodes CASSDRGGNTIYF.

The V and J genes are TRBV18 and TRBJ2-5; 12 bases are shared with TRBD1. The junction had 1 base not matched to a gene; V was cut back by 3 bases and J by 5 bases. Per the germline V gene, CDR1 is KGHSH and CDR2 is LQKENI. The CDR3 is 14 residues long. The CDR3 coding sequence is TGTGCCAGCTCACCGGGGACAGGGGGCGAGACCCAGTACTTC. Translating gives CASSPGTGGETQYF. The full variable domain, in which reference TRBV18 and TRBJ2-5 provide the parts outside the CDR3, is NAGVMQNPRHLVRRRGQEARLRCSPMKGHSHVYWYRQLPEEGLKFMVYLQKENIIDESGMPKERFSAEFPKEGPSILRIQQVVRGDSAAYFCASSPGTGGETQYFGPGTRLLVL.

This chain connects TRBV7-8 to TRBJ2-5; D not resolved. This CDR3 has 14 amino acids. Deletions cut 0 bases from V and 2 bases from J, with 7 bases between. CDR1 is SGHVS, CDR2 FQNEAQ, per germline. The CDR3 is CASSLATGQETQYF. The CDR3, as DNA: TGTGCCAGCAGCTTAGCGACGGGTCAAGAGACCCAGTACTTC.

The rearrangement links TRBV4-1 to TRBJ1-5; D call uncertain. Trimming removed 5 bases from V and 0 bases from J, with 14 bases in between. The CDR3 runs 16 residues. The V gene's germline CDR1 is MGHRA and CDR2 YSYEKL. In DNA form, the CDR3 reads TGCGCCAGCAGCTCCGCTGGTCGGGATAGCAATCAGCCCCAGCATTTT. Translation: CASSSAGRDSNQPQHF.

The chain couples TRBV5-4 to TRBJ2-5; 7 nucleotides align to TRBD1. J was trimmed by 1 base and V by 1 base; bases with no gene match: 7. The CDR3 covers 16 residues. The germline V gene encodes CDR1 SGHNT and CDR2 YYREEE (reference sequence). The CDR3 bases are TGTGCCAGCAGCTTGTTTAAGGGGGCCATCCAAGAGACCCAGTACTTC. Residues: CASSLFKGAIQETQYF.

V is TRBV5-1 and J is TRBJ1-6, with D tentatively TRBD1 (6 bases). CDR3 length equals 13 residues. Trimming took off 2 bases at V and 11 bases at J, with 11 bases between the two ends. CDR1 and CDR2 (germline): SGHRS, YFSETQ. The CDR3 nucleotides are TGCGCCAGCAGCTTACAGGGCCTTCCACCCCTCCACTTT. Translation: CASSLQGLPPLHF. Full variable domain (remainder filled in from reference TRBV5-1 and TRBJ1-6): KAGVTQTPRYLIKTRGQQVTLSCSPISGHRSVSWYQQTPGQGLQFLFEYFSETQRNKGNFPGRFSGRQFSNSRSEMNVSTLELGDSALYLCASSLQGLPPLHFGNGTRLTVT.

V usage is TRBV5-1 and J usage is TRBJ2-3; 8 nucleotides align to TRBD1. V trimming: 4 bases; J trimming: 2 bases; junction bases outside the gene matches: 6. The length of the CDR3 is 15 residues. The germline V gene encodes CDR1 SGHRS and CDR2 YFSETQ. DNA of the CDR3: TGCGCCAGCAGCCAGGACAGGGTAGCCACAGATACGCAGTATTTT. It translates to CASSQDRVATDTQYF.

The V and J genes are TRBV2 and TRBJ2-3, with 10 positions matching TRBD2. V lost 7 bases, J lost 6 bases, and 7 bases stayed unmatched. This CDR3 is 14 amino acids long. Germline lookup yields CDR1 SNHLY and CDR2 FYNNEI. CDR3 region: CASTRSGRGDTQYF. CDR3 coding DNA: TGTGCCAGCACCCGGAGCGGGAGGGGGGATACGCAGTATTTT.

This chain links TRBV19 with TRBJ2-7; 8 nucleotides match TRBD2. V shed 5 bases and J 7 bases; nucleotides not matched to a gene: 7. This CDR3 spans 13 amino acids. CDR1 and CDR2 from the germline V gene are LNHDA and SQIVND (reference sequence). The CDR3 here is CASSQSGREEQYF. DNA of the CDR3: TGTGCCAGTAGTCAGAGCGGGAGAGAAGAGCAGTACTTC.

This chain uses TRBV9 with TRBJ2-4; D uncertain. The CDR3 runs 12 residues. With 3 bases removed from V and 6 bases from J, the gap between germline ends came to 7 bases. Germline V CDR1 and CDR2: SGDLS, YYNGEE. The CDR3 protein is CASSDNGNIQYF. The DNA for the CDR3 is TGTGCCAGCAGCGACAATGGAAACATTCAGTACTTC.

The V call is TRBV18, the J call TRBJ1-1; TRBD1 matches at 8 bases. The CDR3 is made up of 13 amino acids. Germline trimming cut 5 bases from V and 6 bases from J; bases unmatched to any gene: 5. The germline V gene has CDR1 KGHSH and CDR2 LQKENI. CDR3 sequence reads: CASSKTGVPEAFF. CDR3 DNA sequence: TGTGCCAGCTCAAAGACAGGGGTCCCTGAAGCTTTCTTT.

A single count supports this clone. The rearrangement links TRBV19 to TRBJ2-2, with TRBD2 matching over 12 bases. This CDR3 region has 16 residues. Per germline, CDR1 LNHDA and CDR2 SQIVND (reference sequence). The trim removed 6 bases at V and 7 bases at J, leaving 9 bases unmatched. CDR3 protein: CASRTRPGLAGGELFF. CDR3 DNA: TGTGCCAGTAGGACTCGACCGGGACTAGCGGGCGGGGAGCTGTTTTTT.